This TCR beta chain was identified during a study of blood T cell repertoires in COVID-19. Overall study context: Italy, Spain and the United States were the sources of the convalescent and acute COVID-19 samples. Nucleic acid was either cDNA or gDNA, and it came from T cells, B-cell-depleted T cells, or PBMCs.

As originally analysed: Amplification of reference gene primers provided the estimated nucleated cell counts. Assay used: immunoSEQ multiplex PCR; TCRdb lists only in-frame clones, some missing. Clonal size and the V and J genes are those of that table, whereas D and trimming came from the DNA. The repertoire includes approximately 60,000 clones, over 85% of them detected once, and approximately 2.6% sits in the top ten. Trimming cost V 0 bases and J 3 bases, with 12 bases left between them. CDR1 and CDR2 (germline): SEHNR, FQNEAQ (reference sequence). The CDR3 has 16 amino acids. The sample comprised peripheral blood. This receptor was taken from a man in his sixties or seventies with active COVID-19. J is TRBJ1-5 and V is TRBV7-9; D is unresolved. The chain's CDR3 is CASSLAREGPNQPQHF. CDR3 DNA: TGTGCCAGCAGCTTAGCGCGGGAAGGGCCCAATCAGCCCCAGCATTTT.